The T cell receptor beta chain under discussion was sequenced for a study of T-cell memory formation after mild COVID-19. Whole-study context: In these data, TCR clusters were largely donor specific.

Trimming cost V 5 bases and J 9 bases; bases outside gene matches: 11. Germline CDR1 LGHNA, CDR2 YSLEER. This CDR3 comprises 16 residues. This clonotype was observed many times. Its target is not known. MiXCR was run by TCRdb on the 5' RACE reads, yielding one entry per CDR3 protein. The profile shows fewer than 95,000 distinct CDR3 sequences, approximately 16% of them singletons. Whole-study findings and limits: Day 15 to 85 contracting clones showed balanced CD4/CD8; later expanders leaned CD4+. Memory from before infection featured some responding clones, which suggests cross-reactive memory joined. Unconfirmed was the SARS-CoV-2 specificity of second-wave clones that peaked on day 37.

The sample consisted of PBMCs or a T cell subset sorted from them (not recorded which). The sequence came from a man younger than 30 who had mild COVID-19 (a few samples of this study predate the infection). Cell type and time point are not known. V gene TRBV4-3 combines with J gene TRBJ1-6; TRBD1 matches at 9 bases. DNA of the CDR3: TGCGCCAGCAGCTCAGCATTCCCGGGACAGGGTTCACCCCTCCACTTT. Translation: CASSSAFPGQGSPLHF.